Presented here are 23 T cell receptor beta chains from one specimen sequenced in a study of shared clonotypes between healthy human individuals. Some clones are missing from TCRdb's copy, which holds only in-frame ones; the method was immunoSEQ multiplex PCR. Of hundreds of thousands of clones listed, less than 80% are singletons. Sequenced: memory CD4+ T cells sorted from blood. The subset: CD45RA-negative fraction. These receptor sequences come from a woman aged 25 to 39 in good health.

J is TRBJ2-7 and V is TRBV7-9; D is undetermined. The CDR3 contains 13 residues. Trimming took 1 base from V and 6 from J, leaving 10 bases between them. Germline V lookup: CDR1 SEHNR, CDR2 FQNEAQ (reference sequence). CDR3 amino acids: CASSLGPLAEQYF. DNA for the CDR3: TGTGCCAGCAGCTTAGGACCACTCGCCGAGCAGTACTTC.

This clone was detected only a few times. J is TRBJ2-5 and V is TRBV5-4, with a tentative D call TRBD2 (6 bases). V was trimmed by 3 bases and J by 5 bases, leaving 17 bases between them. This CDR3 has 15 residues. The V gene's germline CDR1 is SGHNT and CDR2 YYREEE (reference sequence). The chain's CDR3 is CASSSSTRAGETQYF. CDR3 DNA sequence: TGTGCCAGCAGCTCCTCGACTAGAGCCGGGGAGACCCAGTACTTC.

The rearrangement uses TRBV28 and TRBJ2-1, with TRBD2 identical over 11 bases. CDR1 and CDR2 (germline): MDHEN, SYDVKM. Trimming removed 4 bases from V and 1 base from J; junction bases left unmatched: 12. CDR3 length: 19 residues. The DNA for the CDR3 is TGTGCCAGCAGTTCCCTTTTTAGCGGGAGGGCCAAATCCTACAATGAGCAGTTCTTC. Protein product: CASSSLFSGRAKSYNEQFF. The complete variable domain, with remaining parts taken from reference TRBV28 and TRBJ2-1, reads DVKVTQSSRYLVKRTGEKVFLECVQDMDHENMFWYRQDPGLGLRLIYFSYDVKMKEKGDIPEGYSVSREKKERFSLILESASTNQTSMYLCASSSLFSGRAKSYNEQFFGPGTRLTVL.

The V and J genes are TRBV5-4 and TRBJ1-1; a possible D gene is TRBD1 (5 bases). CDR3 length: 15 amino acids. The germline V gene has CDR1 SGHNT and CDR2 YYREEE (reference sequence). With 4 bases removed from V and 1 base from J, the gap between germline ends came to 14 bases. CDR3 in amino acids: CASSLKGRGNTEAFF. CDR3 DNA sequence: TGTGCCAGCAGCCTTAAGGGGCGGGGGAACACTGAAGCTTTCTTT.

V is TRBV25-1 and J is TRBJ2-5; 7 nucleotides line up with TRBD1. Germline CDR1 reads MGHDK; CDR2 reads SYGVNS. The CDR3 is made up of 16 amino acids. The ends lost 3 bases at V and 2 bases at J; junction bases unmatched: 9. The DNA for the CDR3 is TGTGCCAGCAGTGATTCCCCCAGGGGGTTACAAGAGACCCAGTACTTC. Protein sequence: CASSDSPRGLQETQYF. The variable domain in full, with the rest retrieved from reference TRBV25-1 and TRBJ2-5, is EADIYQTPRYLVIGTGKKITLECSQTMGHDKMYWYQQDPGMELHLIHYSYGVNSTEKGDLSSESTVSRIRTEHFPLTLESARPSHTSQYLCASSDSPRGLQETQYFGPGTRLLVL.

The gene calls are TRBV19 and TRBJ2-6; D ambiguous. From germline, CDR1 is LNHDA and CDR2 SQIVND (reference sequence). The CDR3 loop spans 14 amino acids. The V end was cut by 3 bases, the J end by 0 bases, with 3 bases between. The CDR3 region is CASSMVSGANVLTF. Here the CDR3 DNA reads TGTGCCAGTAGTATGGTCTCTGGGGCCAACGTCCTGACTTTC.

This clone was seen a handful of times. The CDR3 sequence is CASSDQRTHGYTF. The CDR3 DNA reads TGCGCCAGCAGTGATCAACGGACTCATGGCTACACCTTC. The genes are TRBV10-2 and TRBJ1-2; no clear D. CDR3 length equals 13 residues. Germline V lookup: CDR1 WSHSY, CDR2 SAAADI. V lost 3 bases and J 6 bases, leaving 11 bases between the germline ends.

The chain has TRBV6-5 and TRBJ1-3; 8 bases align to TRBD1. Germline assignment: CDR1 MNHEY and CDR2 SVGAGI. Trimming at V came to 2 bases and at J to 4 bases, leaving 4 bases not matched to a gene. The CDR3 is 15 residues long. The CDR3 region is CASSYAGQGGNTIYF. As DNA, the CDR3 is TGTGCCAGCAGTTACGCCGGACAGGGAGGAAACACCATATATTTT.

The chain recombines TRBV30 with TRBJ2-1, with 7 bases lining up with TRBD2. The germline CDR1 and CDR2 sequences are GTSNPN and SVGIG (reference sequence). After removal of 7 bases from V and 7 bases from J, the junction contained 13 bases not matched to a gene. This CDR3 has 14 residues. This CDR3 is CAFKTGTGGNEQFF. Written as DNA, the CDR3 is TGTGCCTTCAAAACCGGGACCGGGGGGAATGAGCAGTTCTTC.

As regards this clone: At one boundary the junction diverges from the germline segment, which might be a read error. This chain links TRBV6-5 with TRBJ1-1; 7 positions match TRBD1. In germline, CDR1 is MNHEY, CDR2 SVGAGI. The CDR3 has 12 residues. The CDR3 protein is CASSFTGTAAIF. DNA of the CDR3: TGTGCCAGCAGCTTCACCGGGACAGCCGCGATCTTT.

The chain employs TRBV28 and TRBJ1-2; no firm D call. Germline-derived CDR1 and CDR2 are MDHEN and SYDVKM. V was shortened by 5 bases and J by 4 bases, with 17 bases between the two germline ends. The CDR3 runs to 15 residues. CDR3 in amino acids: CASSPPPGSSYGYTF. CDR3 sequence (DNA): TGTGCCAGCAGTCCACCCCCGGGATCCTCCTATGGCTACACCTTC.

The rearrangement joins TRBV30 to TRBJ2-7; the match to TRBD1 covers 7 bases. Trimming removed 0 bases from V and 7 bases from J; junction bases left unmatched: 6. The CDR3 extends over 13 amino acids. Per germline, CDR1 GTSNPN and CDR2 SVGIG (reference sequence). The CDR3 sequence is CAWSVKGADEQYF. In nucleotides, the CDR3 is TGTGCCTGGAGTGTCAAGGGGGCGGATGAGCAGTACTTC.

This rearrangement joins TRBV28 to TRBJ2-5; 10 nucleotides line up with TRBD2. V lost 4 bases to trimming and J lost 2 bases; unmatched junction nucleotides: 13. This CDR3 spans 18 amino acids. Germline loops: CDR1 MDHEN, CDR2 SYDVKM. The CDR3 DNA reads TGTGCCAGCAGTTCCATAGTACCTAGCGGGAGAGCTCAAGAGACCCAGTACTTC. Translation gives CASSSIVPSGRAQETQYF. Variable domain in full (rest from reference TRBV28 and TRBJ2-5): DVKVTQSSRYLVKRTGEKVFLECVQDMDHENMFWYRQDPGLGLRLIYFSYDVKMKEKGDIPEGYSVSREKKERFSLILESASTNQTSMYLCASSSIVPSGRAQETQYFGPGTRLLVL.

The V and J genes are TRBV19 and TRBJ2-7; 7 positions agree with TRBD2. V lost 3 bases and J lost 3; bases outside the gene matches: 5. CDR3 length: 14 amino acids. CDR1 and CDR2 from the germline V gene are LNHDA and SQIVND (reference sequence). This CDR3 reads CASSMAWEGYEQYF. CDR3 nucleotide sequence: TGTGCCAGTAGTATGGCCTGGGAGGGCTACGAGCAGTACTTC.

This clone was seen only a few times. V gene TRBV10-3 combines with J gene TRBJ2-3; D is ambiguous. CDR1 and CDR2 (germline): ENHRY, SYGVKD. V lost 4 bases, J lost 6 bases, and 20 bases lay in between. The CDR3 is 16 residues long. CDR3 nucleotides: TGTGCCATCAGTGCCGCCGATCGCGATCTGAGGGATACGCAGTATTTT. It translates to CAISAADRDLRDTQYF.

The genes are TRBV27 and TRBJ2-7; 8 bases agree with TRBD1. Germline V CDR1 and CDR2: MNHEY, SMNVEV (reference sequence). J was trimmed by 3 bases and V by 3 bases; bases with no gene match: 7. This CDR3 is built from 15 residues. The CDR3 region has the DNA TGTGCCAGCAGTTTGGAACAGGGGGGCCACTACGAGCAGTACTTC. Its protein product is CASSLEQGGHYEQYF.

This chain links TRBV6-5 with TRBJ1-1; 8 nucleotides match TRBD1. This CDR3 region has 13 residues. The germline V gene has CDR1 MNHEY and CDR2 SVGAGI. After removal of 6 bases from V and 4 bases from J, the junction contained 4 bases not matched to a gene. The CDR3: CASRSGTGTEAFF. The CDR3 coding sequence is TGTGCCAGCAGGTCCGGGACAGGCACTGAAGCTTTCTTT.

The chain uses TRBV6-1 and TRBJ1-2; 7 bases match TRBD1. The CDR3 has 13 amino acids. Germline lookup yields CDR1 MNHNS and CDR2 SASEGT. Trimming at V came to 6 bases and at J to 8 bases, leaving 9 bases not matched to a gene. The CDR3 loop reads CASSAQTGSGYTF. In DNA, the CDR3 is TGTGCCAGCAGCGCACAGACAGGGTCGGGCTACACCTTC.

The chain employs TRBV2 and TRBJ2-5; TRBD2 aligns across 9 bases. V was clipped by 2 bases and J by 9 bases; unmatched bases: 13. CDR1 is SNHLY, CDR2 FYNNEI, per germline. The CDR3 runs to 16 residues. The CDR3 loop is CASSEPGLAVWGSQYF. CDR3 DNA sequence: TGTGCCAGCAGTGAACCGGGACTAGCAGTCTGGGGGTCCCAGTACTTC. The full variable domain, in which reference TRBV2 and TRBJ2-5 provide the parts outside the CDR3, is EPEVTQTPSHQVTQMGQEVILRCVPISNHLYFYWYRQILGQKVEFLVSFYNNEISEKSEIFDDQFSVERPDGSNFTLKIRSTKLEDSAMYFCASSEPGLAVWGSQYFGPGTRLLVL.

Note on this clone: This likely traces to a read error, being one base from a far larger clone. Other DNA variants within this sample encode the same CDR3. The chain links TRBV7-3 to TRBJ2-1, with D perhaps TRBD2 (5 bases). Deletions cut 5 bases from V and 0 bases from J, with 11 bases between. From germline, CDR1 is SGHTA and CDR2 FQGTGA. There are 15 residues in the CDR3. The CDR3 DNA is TGTGCCAGCAGCCCCCAGAGGGACTCCTACAATGAGCAGTTCTTC. Protein product: CASSPQRDSYNEQFF.

The chain carries TRBV5-4 and TRBJ2-7; D call uncertain. V was shortened by 0 bases and J by 6 bases, with 10 bases between the two germline ends. CDR3 length: 13 residues. In germline, CDR1 is SGHNT, CDR2 YYREEE (reference sequence). The CDR3 here is CASSLEFHGEQYF. The CDR3 DNA follows: TGTGCCAGCAGCTTGGAATTTCACGGCGAGCAGTACTTC.

The rearrangement joins TRBV27 to TRBJ2-3, with D hard to call. Per germline, CDR1 MNHEY and CDR2 SMNVEV (reference sequence). Trimming cost V 3 bases and J 2 bases, with 6 bases left between them. The CDR3 has 13 residues. The CDR3 DNA reads as TGTGCCAGCAGTTTTAGAACCACAGATACGCAGTATTTT. Protein product: CASSFRTTDTQYF.

The chain links TRBV2 to TRBJ1-2, with D possibly TRBD1 on 6 matching bases. The germline V gene has CDR1 SNHLY and CDR2 FYNNEI. The CDR3 runs to 14 residues. The V end was cut by 8 bases, the J end by 0 bases, with 13 bases between. The CDR3 here is CASVGQTTNYGYTF. The CDR3 nucleotides are TGTGCCAGCGTTGGACAGACCACTAACTATGGCTACACCTTC.